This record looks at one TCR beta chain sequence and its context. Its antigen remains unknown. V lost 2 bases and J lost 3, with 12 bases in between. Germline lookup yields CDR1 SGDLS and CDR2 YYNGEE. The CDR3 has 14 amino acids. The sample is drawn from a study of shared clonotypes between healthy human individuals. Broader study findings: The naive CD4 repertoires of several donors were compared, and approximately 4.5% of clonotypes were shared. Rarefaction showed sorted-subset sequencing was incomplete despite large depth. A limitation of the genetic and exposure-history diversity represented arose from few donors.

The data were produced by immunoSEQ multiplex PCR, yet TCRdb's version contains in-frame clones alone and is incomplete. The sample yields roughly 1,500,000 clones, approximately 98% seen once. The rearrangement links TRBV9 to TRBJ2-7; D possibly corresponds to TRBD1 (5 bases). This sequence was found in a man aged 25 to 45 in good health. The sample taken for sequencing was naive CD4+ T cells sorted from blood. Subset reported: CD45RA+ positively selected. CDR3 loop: CASSVGQSFYEQYF. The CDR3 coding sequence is TGTGCCAGCAGCGTGGGGCAGTCCTTCTACGAGCAGTACTTC.